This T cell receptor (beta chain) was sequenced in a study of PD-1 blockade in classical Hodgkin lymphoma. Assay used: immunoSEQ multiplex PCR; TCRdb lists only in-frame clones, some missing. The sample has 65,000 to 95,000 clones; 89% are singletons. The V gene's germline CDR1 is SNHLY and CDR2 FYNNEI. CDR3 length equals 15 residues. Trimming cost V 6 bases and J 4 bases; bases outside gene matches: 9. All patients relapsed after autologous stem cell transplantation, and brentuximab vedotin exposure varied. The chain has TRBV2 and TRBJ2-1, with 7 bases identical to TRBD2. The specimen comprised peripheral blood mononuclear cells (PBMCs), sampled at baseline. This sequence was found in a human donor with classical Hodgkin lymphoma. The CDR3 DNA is TGTGCCAGCAGAATCCAGGCTAGCGGATACAATGAGCAGTTCTTC. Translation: CASRIQASGYNEQFF.